The 15 T cell receptor beta chains given below trace back to one sample, sequenced in a study of Graves' ophthalmopathy and Graves' hyperthyroidism. Investigators amplified TCR beta CDR3 regions from RNA transcripts. RT-PCR with HTBI primers came first, then second-round multiplex PCR. TCRdb fed the multiplex PCR reads into MiXCR, producing one record per CDR3 protein. The data contain over 500,000 distinct CDR3 sequences, approximately 22% of them singletons. The sequencing input was peripheral blood. All receptors derive from a woman aged 18-30 years with stable Graves' hyperthyroidism. Some clones in this sample may be carry-over from other donors' samples.

Many counts were recorded for this clonotype. This chain uses TRBV2 with TRBJ2-7; the D is unclear. V was clipped by 6 bases and J by 4 bases, with 7 bases between them. Germline loops: CDR1 SNHLY, CDR2 FYNNEI. The CDR3 has 11 residues. CDR3 in amino acids: CASREEYEQYF. The CDR3, as DNA: TGTGCCAGCAGAGAGGAGTACGAGCAGTACTTC. Together with reference TRBV2 and TRBJ2-7, the CDR3 gives the full variable domain: EPEVTQTPSHQVTQMGQEVILRCVPISNHLYFYWYRQILGQKVEFLVSFYNNEISEKSEIFDDQFSVERPDGSNFTLKIRSTKLEDSAMYFCASREEYEQYFGPGTRLTVT.

Worth noting for this clonotype: The junction departs from germline at one end; a sequencing error may be responsible. V is TRBV12-3 or TRBV12-4 and J is TRBJ1-1; possible D gene TRBD1, 6 bases. The length of the CDR3 is 13 residues. CDR3 nucleotides: TGTGCCAGCAGTCCCGGGACACTCGGAGGTCGCGACTTT. Protein product: CASSPGTLGGRDF.

The chain carries TRBV20-1 and TRBJ1-5; 7 nucleotides line up with TRBD1. J gave up 5 bases and V 6 bases, and 10 bases lay outside the gene matches. CDR1 is DFQATT and CDR2 is SNEGSKA in the germline V gene (reference sequence). This CDR3 comprises 14 residues. The CDR3 here is CSAGDRAPYQPQHF. The CDR3 DNA reads TGCAGTGCCGGAGACAGGGCTCCTTATCAGCCCCAGCATTTT.

This clonotype has a count of ten or more. This chain connects TRBV28 to TRBJ2-5; the D gene is possibly TRBD1 (5 bases). Trimming left V 6 bases short and J 4 bases short, with 12 bases between. Germline-derived CDR1 and CDR2 are MDHEN and SYDVKM. The CDR3 loop spans 13 amino acids. CDR3 in amino acids: CASRQEGGETQYF. CDR3 sequence (DNA): TGTGCCAGCAGACAGGAAGGTGGAGAGACCCAGTACTTC. Looking up the rest from reference TRBV28 and TRBJ2-5 gives the full variable domain: DVKVTQSSRYLVKRTGEKVFLECVQDMDHENMFWYRQDPGLGLRLIYFSYDVKMKEKGDIPEGYSVSREKKERFSLILESASTNQTSMYLCASRQEGGETQYFGPGTRLLVL.

The sample holds many counts of this clonotype. V usage is TRBV4-1 and J usage is TRBJ1-2; D unclear. Germline values: CDR1 MGHRA, CDR2 YSYEKL. The CDR3 consists of 15 residues. Trimming removed 0 bases at V and 4 bases at J, with 12 bases between. DNA for the CDR3: TGCGCCAGCAGCCAAGAGAGCCAGCCTTTCTATGGCTACACCTTC. Residues: CASSQESQPFYGYTF.

This clonotype was seen only a few times. The V and J genes are TRBV19 and TRBJ1-2, with 9 bases aligning to TRBD1. CDR3 length: 15 amino acids. J was trimmed by 4 bases and V by 8 bases; bases with no gene match: 11. Germline CDR1 is LNHDA and CDR2 is SQIVND (reference sequence). CDR3 sequence (DNA): TGTGCCAGTGTACCGGGACAGGGAATATTCTATGGCTACACCTTC. This encodes CASVPGQGIFYGYTF.

This clonotype has at least ten counts. V and J are TRBV5-1 and TRBJ2-7, with no clear D. The CDR3 is 13 residues long. Germline CDR1 SGHRS, CDR2 YFSETQ. V lost 0 bases to trimming and J lost 3 bases, with 7 bases between them. The CDR3 is CASSLALFYEQYF. The DNA of the CDR3 is TGCGCCAGCAGCTTGGCCCTGTTCTACGAGCAGTACTTC.

This clonotype was seen at least ten times. The chain employs TRBV12-3 or TRBV12-4 and TRBJ1-2, with D maybe TRBD1 (5 bases). The CDR3 spans 13 residues. The germline V and J ends were trimmed by 5 bases and 8 bases, with 15 bases remaining between them. In DNA form, the CDR3 reads TGTGCCAGCAGTCCCCCCTCGAGGGACGGCTACACCTTC. Protein: CASSPPSRDGYTF.

This clonotype was detected many times. The V gene is TRBV20-1, the J gene TRBJ2-2; D is unresolved. Deletions cut 5 bases from V and 5 bases from J, with 12 bases between. From germline, CDR1 is DFQATT and CDR2 SNEGSKA (reference sequence). The CDR3 sequence is 13 residues long. The CDR3 bases are TGCAGTGCTCCCAACGGCAGAACCGGGGAGCTGTTTTTT. Protein: CSAPNGRTGELFF.

The DNA of the CDR3 is TGCAGCGTGGGGCAGGGAACCACCGGGGAGCTGTTTTTT. The encoded protein is CSVGQGTTGELFF. V usage is TRBV29-1 and J usage is TRBJ2-2; D is perhaps TRBD1 (5 bases). Between the trimmed V and J ends, which lost 6 bases and 4 bases, there was a span of 12 bases. CDR3 length: 13 residues. CDR1 SQVTM and CDR2 ANQGSEA come from the germline V gene.

This clonotype came up many times. An end of the junction does not agree with germline; a read error may underlie this. The rearrangement joins TRBV12-3 or TRBV12-4 to TRBJ1-2; the D is unclear. The CDR3 is made up of 15 amino acids. For the CDR3, the DNA is TGTGCCAGCAGTTTAAGACACCCGGTCCACTACGGCTACACCTTC. Translated: CASSLRHPVHYGYTF.

The V and J genes are TRBV27 and TRBJ1-6; D is uncertain. The CDR3 length is 15 residues. The germline CDR1 and CDR2 sequences are MNHEY and SMNVEV (reference sequence). V was trimmed by 3 bases and J by 8 bases, leaving 14 bases between them. Here the CDR3 DNA reads TGTGCCAGCAGTTTGTCCCCCAATGACTATTCACCCCTCCACTTT. Translation gives CASSLSPNDYSPLHF.

The chain has TRBV30 and TRBJ1-1; D is uncertain. The germline gives CDR1 GTSNPN, CDR2 SVGIG (reference sequence). Trimming took off 0 bases at V and 5 bases at J, with 10 bases between the two ends. This CDR3 is built from 13 residues. CDR3 in DNA: TGTGCCTGGAGTGTAACATTGGGGACTGAAGCTTTCTTT. Translated, it gives CAWSVTLGTEAFF.

This clonotype occurred many times. The chain employs TRBV6-1 and TRBJ1-6; 9 bases map to TRBD1. There are 15 residues in the CDR3. Per germline, CDR1 MNHNS and CDR2 SASEGT. V shed 6 bases and J 11 bases; nucleotides not matched to a gene: 11. The CDR3 DNA reads TGTGCCAGCAGATCTCCGGGACAGGGAGTAACACCCCTCCACTTT. Translation: CASRSPGQGVTPLHF.

The chain links TRBV9 to TRBJ2-2, with D perhaps matching TRBD2 (7 bases). V lost 0 bases and J lost 7, with 13 bases in between. This CDR3 region has 15 residues. CDR1 and CDR2 (germline): SGDLS, YYNGEE. The CDR3: CASSVGGGFVGELFF. For the CDR3, the DNA is TGTGCCAGCAGCGTAGGGGGGGGCTTCGTCGGGGAGCTGTTTTTT.